A selection of T cell receptor beta chains follows, all from one sample in a study of blood T cell repertoires in COVID-19. Profiled with immunoSEQ multiplex PCR; TCRdb holds only in-frame clones, not every one. The sample holds a few hundred thousand clones, nearly 90% seen once. Material for sequencing was PBMCs or T cells enriched from blood (not recorded which). The receptors derive from a woman between 18 and 29 years old with acute COVID-19. Each CDR3 is given with its conserved first and last residue. D genes are given only for firm matches. Clone sizes are given selectively: once, few, many, or a class where the clone is expanded.

>few|-|TRBJ1-6|TRBV6-2/TRBV6-3
CASSYRGEDSPLHF
TGTGCCAGCAGTTATCGAGGGGAGGATTCACCCCTCCACTTT
>-|-|TRBJ2-1|TRBV9
CASSADLGAYNEQFF
TGTGCCAGCAGCGCCGATCTAGGGGCCTACAATGAGCAGTTCTTC
>-|TRBD2|TRBJ2-7|TRBV2
CASRKGLASAYEQYF
TGTGCCAGCAGAAAAGGACTAGCATCGGCCTACGAGCAGTACTTC
>-|-|TRBJ1-5|TRBV28
CASSSSGENQPQHF
TGTGCCAGCAGCTCCTCGGGGGAGAATCAGCCCCAGCATTTT
>-|-|TRBJ2-5|TRBV14
CASSPQGPVPRQETQYF
TGTGCCAGCAGCCCCCAGGGGCCCGTCCCCCGCCAAGAGACCCAGTACTTC
>-|TRBD1|TRBJ1-1|TRBV7-8
CASSQDRHMNTEAFF
TGTGCCAGCAGTCAGGACAGGCACATGAACACTGAAGCTTTCTTT
>-|-|TRBJ2-7|TRBV14
CASSQEGARTWTYEQYF
TGTGCCAGCAGCCAAGAAGGAGCGCGGACATGGACCTACGAGCAGTACTTC
>-|-|TRBJ1-1|TRBV19
CASSSGTEAFF
TGTGCCAGTAGTTCGGGGACTGAAGCTTTCTTT
>-|-|TRBJ2-1|TRBV14
CASSHPYDEQFF
TGTGCCAGCAGCCACCCCTACGATGAGCAGTTCTTC
>-|TRBD1|TRBJ1-4|TRBV2
CASRGQGSPNEKLFF
TGTGCCAGCAGGGGACAGGGCTCGCCTAATGAAAAACTGTTTTTT
>-|TRBD1|TRBJ1-2|TRBV28
CASSLATGGYGYTF
TGTGCCAGCAGTTTAGCCACAGGGGGATACGGCTACACCTTC
>few|-|TRBJ1-5|TRBV3-1/TRBV3-2
CASSVRGVSQPQHF
TGTGCCAGCAGCGTCCGGGGAGTGAGCCAGCCCCAGCATTTT
>-|TRBD1|TRBJ1-5|TRBV19
CASSIIQGGAIGNQPQHF
TGTGCCAGTAGTATCATACAAGGGGGCGCGATCGGCAATCAGCCCCAGCATTTT
>-|-|TRBJ2-2|TRBV28
CASSGGTNTGELFF
TGTGCCAGCAGCGGCGGGACGAACACCGGGGAGCTGTTTTTT
>-|-|TRBJ1-5|TRBV13
CASSLSAGGSNQPQHF
TGTGCCAGCAGCTTAAGTGCGGGGGGAAGCAATCAGCCCCAGCATTTT
>-|TRBD1|TRBJ2-1|TRBV5-5
CASSLALDRNYNEQFF
TGTGCCAGCAGCTTGGCTCTGGACAGGAATTACAATGAGCAGTTCTTC
>-|-|TRBJ1-1|TRBV28
CASSVDRSEAFF
TGTGCCAGCAGCGTAGACAGATCTGAAGCTTTCTTT
>-|-|TRBJ1-2|TRBV6-1
CASSDQGTNYGYTF
TGTGCCAGCAGTGATCAGGGGACCAACTATGGCTACACCTTC